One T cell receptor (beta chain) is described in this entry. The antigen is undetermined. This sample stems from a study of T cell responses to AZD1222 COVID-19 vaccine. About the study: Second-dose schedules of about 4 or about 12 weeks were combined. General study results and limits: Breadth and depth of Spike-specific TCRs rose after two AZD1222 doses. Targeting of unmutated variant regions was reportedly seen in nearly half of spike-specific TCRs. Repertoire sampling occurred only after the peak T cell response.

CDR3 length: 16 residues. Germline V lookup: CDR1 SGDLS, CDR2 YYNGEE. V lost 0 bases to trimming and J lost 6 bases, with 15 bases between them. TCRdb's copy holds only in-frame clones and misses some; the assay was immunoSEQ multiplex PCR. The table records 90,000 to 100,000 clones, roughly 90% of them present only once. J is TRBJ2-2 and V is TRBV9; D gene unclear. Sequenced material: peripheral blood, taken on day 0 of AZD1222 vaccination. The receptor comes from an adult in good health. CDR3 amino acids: CASSVEVGRRAGELFF. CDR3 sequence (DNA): TGTGCCAGCAGCGTAGAGGTGGGAAGACGTGCCGGGGAGCTGTTTTTT. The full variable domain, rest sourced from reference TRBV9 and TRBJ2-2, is DSGVTQTPKHLITATGQRVTLRCSPRSGDLSVYWYQQSLDQGLQFLIQYYNGEERAKGNILERFSAQQFPDLHSELNLSSLELGDSALYFCASSVEVGRRAGELFFGEGSRLTVL.